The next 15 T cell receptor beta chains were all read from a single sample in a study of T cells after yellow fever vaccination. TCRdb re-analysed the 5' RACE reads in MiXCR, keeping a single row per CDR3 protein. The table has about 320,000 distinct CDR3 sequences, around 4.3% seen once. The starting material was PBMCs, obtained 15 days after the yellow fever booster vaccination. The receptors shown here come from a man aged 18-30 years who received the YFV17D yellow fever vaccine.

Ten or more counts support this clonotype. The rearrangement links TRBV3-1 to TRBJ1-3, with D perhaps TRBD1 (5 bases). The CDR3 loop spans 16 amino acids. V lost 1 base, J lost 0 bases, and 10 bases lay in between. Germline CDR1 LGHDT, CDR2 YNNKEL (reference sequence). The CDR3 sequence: CASSQVGASSGNTIYF. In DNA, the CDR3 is TGTGCCAGCAGCCAAGTCGGGGCAAGCTCTGGAAACACCATATATTTT. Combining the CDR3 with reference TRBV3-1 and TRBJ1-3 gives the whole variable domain DTAVSQTPKYLVTQMGNDKSIKCEQNLGHDTMYWYKQDSKKFLKIMFSYNNKELIINETVPNRFSPKSPDKAHLNLHINSLELGDSAVYFCASSQVGASSGNTIYFGEGSWLTVV.

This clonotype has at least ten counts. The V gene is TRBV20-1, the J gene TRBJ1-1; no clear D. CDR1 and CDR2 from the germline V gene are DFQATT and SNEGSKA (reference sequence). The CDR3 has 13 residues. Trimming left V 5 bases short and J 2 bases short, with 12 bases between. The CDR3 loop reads CSAGEQLNTEAFF. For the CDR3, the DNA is TGCAGTGCTGGTGAGCAGCTAAACACTGAAGCTTTCTTT.

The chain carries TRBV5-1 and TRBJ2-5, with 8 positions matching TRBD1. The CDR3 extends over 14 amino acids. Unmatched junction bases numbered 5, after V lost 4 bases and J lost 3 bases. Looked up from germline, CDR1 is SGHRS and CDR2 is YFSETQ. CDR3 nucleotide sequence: TGCGCCAGCAGCACAGGACAGGGCGAAGAGACCCAGTACTTC. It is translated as CASSTGQGEETQYF.

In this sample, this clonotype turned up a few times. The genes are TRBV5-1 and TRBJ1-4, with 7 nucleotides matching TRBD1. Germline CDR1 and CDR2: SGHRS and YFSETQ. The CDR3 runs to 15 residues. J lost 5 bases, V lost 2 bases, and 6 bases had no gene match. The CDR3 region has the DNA TGCGCCAGCAGCTTTATGACAGGGTCAAATGAAAAACTGTTTTTT. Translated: CASSFMTGSNEKLFF. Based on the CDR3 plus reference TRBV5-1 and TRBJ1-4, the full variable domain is KAGVTQTPRYLIKTRGQQVTLSCSPISGHRSVSWYQQTPGQGLQFLFEYFSETQRNKGNFPGRFSGRQFSNSRSEMNVSTLELGDSALYLCASSFMTGSNEKLFFGSGTQLSVL.

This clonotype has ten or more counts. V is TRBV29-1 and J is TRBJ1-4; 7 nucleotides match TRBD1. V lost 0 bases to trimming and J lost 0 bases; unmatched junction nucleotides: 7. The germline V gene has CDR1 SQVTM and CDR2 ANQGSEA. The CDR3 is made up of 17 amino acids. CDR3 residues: CSVEDTGAPATNEKLFF. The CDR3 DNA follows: TGCAGCGTTGAAGATACAGGGGCTCCTGCAACTAATGAAAAACTGTTTTTT.

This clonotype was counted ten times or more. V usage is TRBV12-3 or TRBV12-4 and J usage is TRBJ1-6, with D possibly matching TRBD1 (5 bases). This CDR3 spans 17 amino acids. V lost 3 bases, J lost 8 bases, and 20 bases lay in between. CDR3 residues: CASSLGIRGRDDSPLHF. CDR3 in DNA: TGTGCCAGCAGTTTGGGAATAAGGGGCCGTGATGATTCACCCCTCCACTTT.

The CDR3 DNA sequence: TGTGCCAGCAGCTTAGGGCAAGGGGCTTCGGGGTACGAGCAGTACTTC. Amino acid sequence: CASSLGQGASGYEQYF. V usage is TRBV7-2 and J usage is TRBJ2-7, with D perhaps assigned TRBD1 or TRBD2 (5 bases each). Trimming took off 1 base at V and 4 bases at J, with 17 bases between the two ends. Germline-derived CDR1 and CDR2 are SGHTA and FQGNSA. The CDR3 runs 16 residues.

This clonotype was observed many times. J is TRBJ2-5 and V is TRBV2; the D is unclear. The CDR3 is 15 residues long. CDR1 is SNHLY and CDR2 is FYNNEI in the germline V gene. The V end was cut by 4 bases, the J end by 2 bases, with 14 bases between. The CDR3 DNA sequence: TGTGCCAGCAGTGTAGGATTCGGTTATCAAGAGACCCAGTACTTC. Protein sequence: CASSVGFGYQETQYF.

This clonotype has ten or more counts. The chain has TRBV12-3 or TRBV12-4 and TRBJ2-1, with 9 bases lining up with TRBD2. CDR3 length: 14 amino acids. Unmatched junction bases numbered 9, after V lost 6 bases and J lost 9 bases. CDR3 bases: TGTGCCAGCAGCTCCACGCTAGCGGGGCGTGAGCAGTTCTTC. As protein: CASSSTLAGREQFF.

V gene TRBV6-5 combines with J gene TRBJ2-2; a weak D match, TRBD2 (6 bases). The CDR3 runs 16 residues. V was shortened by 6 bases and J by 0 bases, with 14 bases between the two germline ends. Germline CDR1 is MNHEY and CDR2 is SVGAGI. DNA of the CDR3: TGTGCCAGCAGACCCCGGGGGATGACGAACACCGGGGAGCTGTTTTTT. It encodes CASRPRGMTNTGELFF.

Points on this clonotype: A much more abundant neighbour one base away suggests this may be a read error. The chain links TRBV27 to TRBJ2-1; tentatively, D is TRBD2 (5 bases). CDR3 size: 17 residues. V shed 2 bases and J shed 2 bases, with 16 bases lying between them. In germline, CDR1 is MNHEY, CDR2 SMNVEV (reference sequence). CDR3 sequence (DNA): TGTGCCAGCAGTTTAAGGCTAGATGTGACTACCTACAATGAGCAGTTCTTC. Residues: CASSLRLDVTTYNEQFF.

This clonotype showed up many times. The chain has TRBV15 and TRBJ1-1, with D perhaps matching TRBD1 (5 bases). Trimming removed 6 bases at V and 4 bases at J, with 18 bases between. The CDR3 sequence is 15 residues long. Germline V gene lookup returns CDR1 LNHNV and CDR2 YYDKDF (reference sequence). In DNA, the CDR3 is TGTGCCACCAGAGCCACCGGGGGTTCTTCCACTGAAGCTTTCTTT. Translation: CATRATGGSSTEAFF.

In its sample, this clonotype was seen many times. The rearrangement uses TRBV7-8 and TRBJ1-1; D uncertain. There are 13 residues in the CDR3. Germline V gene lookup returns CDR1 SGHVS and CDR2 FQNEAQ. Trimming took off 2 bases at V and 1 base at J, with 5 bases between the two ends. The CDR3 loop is CASSLPRNTEAFF. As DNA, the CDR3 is TGTGCCAGCAGCTTACCCAGGAACACTGAAGCTTTCTTT.

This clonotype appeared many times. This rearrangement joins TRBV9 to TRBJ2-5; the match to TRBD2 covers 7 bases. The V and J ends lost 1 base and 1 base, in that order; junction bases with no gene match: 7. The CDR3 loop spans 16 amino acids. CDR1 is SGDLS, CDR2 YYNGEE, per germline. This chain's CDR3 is CASSVTAGTFQETQYF. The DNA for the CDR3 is TGTGCCAGCAGCGTAACAGCGGGGACCTTCCAAGAGACCCAGTACTTC.

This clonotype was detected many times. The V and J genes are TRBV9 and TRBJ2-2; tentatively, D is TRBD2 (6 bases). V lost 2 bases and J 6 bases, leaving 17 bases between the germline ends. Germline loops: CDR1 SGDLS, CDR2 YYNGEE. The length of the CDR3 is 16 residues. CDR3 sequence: CASSVAGTSLSGELFF. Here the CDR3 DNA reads TGTGCCAGCAGCGTGGCTGGAACTAGCCTGTCCGGGGAGCTGTTTTTT.